The 30 T cell receptor beta chains listed next were all sequenced from one sample in a study of blood T cell repertoires in COVID-19. Sequenced by immunoSEQ multiplex PCR; TCRdb stores in-frame clones only, minus some. The sample holds 90,000 to 120,000 clones, 85% to 90% seen once. The sequencing sample was made of peripheral blood. The receptors stem from a woman aged 80 or over with acute or convalescent COVID-19.

The chain employs TRBV24-1 and TRBJ2-3, with D possibly being TRBD2 (6 bases). V lost 6 bases, J lost 6 bases, and 15 bases lay in between. CDR1 and CDR2 from the germline V gene are KGHDR and SFDVKD. The CDR3 length is 14 residues. This CDR3 is CATSSPGTPDTQYF. CDR3 coding DNA: TGTGCCACCAGTTCCCCTGGGACTCCGGATACGCAGTATTTT.

This chain links TRBV2 with TRBJ1-4, with D hard to call. The J call may be mistaken, given a closer DNA end match to TRBJ2-2. The CDR3 covers 11 residues. Germline CDR1 and CDR2: SNHLY and FYNNEI. The CDR3 DNA reads as TGTGCCAGCAGTACAAATTCGGAGCTGTTTTTT. Translated: CASSTNSELFF.

V and J are TRBV3-1 (or the pseudogene TRBV3-2) and TRBJ1-2; a weak D match, TRBD1 (5 bases). Germline CDR1 and CDR2: LGHDT and YNNKEL (reference sequence). There are 15 residues in the CDR3. The V gene lost 6 bases and the J gene lost 0 bases, with 14 bases spanning the gap. CDR3 in DNA: TGTGCCAGCAGTGTGACGGGGGGAGCTAACTATGGCTACACCTTC. This translates into CASSVTGGANYGYTF.

In this sample, this clone turned up once. The rearrangement uses TRBV6-5 and TRBJ1-5; the D gene is possibly TRBD1 (6 bases). Trimming pared 7 bases from V and 9 bases from J, leaving 19 bases between. This CDR3 region has 14 residues. CDR1 and CDR2 from the germline V gene are MNHEY and SVGAGI. Written as DNA, the CDR3 is TGTGCCAGCACTGGGATGACAGGCCTATGGCCCCAGCATTTT. It is translated as CASTGMTGLWPQHF.

The rearrangement joins TRBV5-1 to TRBJ2-1, with D possibly TRBD1 on 6 matching bases. Deletions cut 5 bases from V and 3 bases from J, with 15 bases between. CDR1 and CDR2 from the germline V gene are SGHRS and YFSETQ. The CDR3 contains 15 residues. CDR3 amino acids: CASRPGDGDYNEQFF. The CDR3 DNA is TGCGCCAGCAGACCAGGGGACGGAGACTACAATGAGCAGTTCTTC.

The rearrangement uses TRBV19 and TRBJ1-1; 8 bases agree with TRBD1. Per germline, CDR1 LNHDA and CDR2 SQIVND (reference sequence). After removal of 6 bases from V and 4 bases from J, the junction contained 7 bases not matched to a gene. The CDR3 length is 14 residues. As DNA, the CDR3 is TGTGCCAGTAGCCGGACAGGGAAGGGCACTGAAGCTTTCTTT. It is translated as CASSRTGKGTEAFF.

The chain employs TRBV10-3 and TRBJ1-4, with TRBD1 identical over 8 bases. The CDR3 sequence is 15 residues long. V lost 6 bases, J lost 0 bases, and 3 bases stayed unmatched. Germline lookup yields CDR1 ENHRY and CDR2 SYGVKD. This CDR3 reads CAISSQGATNEKLFF. CDR3 in DNA: TGTGCCATCAGCTCACAGGGGGCAACTAATGAAAAACTGTTTTTT.

As DNA, the CDR3 is TGTGCCAGCAGTCTTCGTGAGGGAAGCTCCTACGAGCAGTACTTC. Translating it yields CASSLREGSSYEQYF. The rearrangement joins TRBV7-8 to TRBJ2-7, with D possibly matching TRBD2 (5 bases). The CDR3 sequence is 15 residues long. Germline V gene data show CDR1 as SGHVS and CDR2 as FQNEAQ. The germline V and J ends were trimmed by 6 bases and 0 bases, with 15 bases remaining between them.

The chain uses TRBV30 and TRBJ1-6; D is uncertain. Germline CDR1 reads GTSNPN; CDR2 reads SVGIG (reference sequence). The length of the CDR3 is 12 residues. V lost 2 bases and J 9 bases, leaving 8 bases between the germline ends. CDR3 loop: CAWSRTVSPLHF. The CDR3 DNA is TGTGCCTGGAGTCGGACTGTTTCACCCCTCCACTTT.

This clone was seen a few times. V is TRBV19 and J is TRBJ1-2; D unclear. Germline loops: CDR1 LNHDA, CDR2 SQIVND (reference sequence). V lost 5 bases, J lost 5 bases, and 6 bases lay in between. This CDR3 comprises 11 residues. The CDR3 reads CASSFVYGYTF. In DNA, the CDR3 is TGTGCCAGTAGTTTTGTATATGGCTACACCTTC.

This clone was picked up one time. V is TRBV18 and J is TRBJ2-7; 8 bases are a match to TRBD1. Per germline, CDR1 KGHSH and CDR2 LQKENI. Trimming removed 2 bases from V and 2 bases from J; junction bases left unmatched: 2. The CDR3 runs to 14 residues. This chain's CDR3 is CASSPIQGAYEQYF. CDR3 sequence (DNA): TGTGCCAGCTCACCAATACAGGGGGCCTACGAGCAGTACTTC.

The rearrangement joins TRBV5-1 to TRBJ2-7, with TRBD2 matching over 12 bases. The germline V gene has CDR1 SGHRS and CDR2 YFSETQ. Losses at the gene ends were 9 bases for V and 2 bases for J; bases not matched to a gene: 6. This CDR3 has 14 residues. The CDR3 region is CATSLAGGAYEQYF. CDR3 bases: TGCGCCACTTCTCTAGCGGGGGGGGCCTACGAGCAGTACTTC.

This clone was detected a few times. The rearrangement uses TRBV5-4 and TRBJ1-4; TRBD1 might be the D (5 bases). Germline-derived CDR1 and CDR2 are SGHNT and YYREEE (reference sequence). Deletions cut 0 bases from V and 3 bases from J, with 6 bases between. CDR3 length: 14 residues. The chain's CDR3 is CASSLGQPNEKLFF. In DNA form, the CDR3 reads TGTGCCAGCAGCTTGGGACAGCCTAATGAAAAACTGTTTTTT.

The chain combines TRBV28 with TRBJ1-2; D unclear. Germline assignment: CDR1 MDHEN and CDR2 SYDVKM. Trimming left V 3 bases short and J 8 bases short, with 4 bases between. CDR3 length: 10 amino acids. CDR3 sequence reads: CASSLGGYTF. CDR3 nucleotides: TGTGCCAGCAGTTTGGGCGGCTACACCTTC.

V usage is TRBV5-1 and J usage is TRBJ2-5, with 9 bases fitting TRBD1. This CDR3 is 14 amino acids long. CDR1 SGHRS and CDR2 YFSETQ come from the germline V gene. V lost 3 bases, J lost 5 bases, and 5 bases stayed unmatched. The CDR3, as DNA: TGCGCCAGCAGCTCGGGACAGGGTCAGGAGACCCAGTACTTC. Translating gives CASSSGQGQETQYF. The full variable domain, rest sourced from reference TRBV5-1 and TRBJ2-5, is KAGVTQTPRYLIKTRGQQVTLSCSPISGHRSVSWYQQTPGQGLQFLFEYFSETQRNKGNFPGRFSGRQFSNSRSEMNVSTLELGDSALYLCASSSGQGQETQYFGPGTRLLVL.

The V gene is TRBV2, the J gene TRBJ1-2, with D unclear. The CDR3 has 13 amino acids. CDR1 is SNHLY and CDR2 is FYNNEI in the germline V gene. V lost 4 bases and J 2 bases, leaving 8 bases between the germline ends. The CDR3 nucleotides read TGTGCCAGCAGTGCGCGGCAGAACTATGGCTACACCTTC. Translated, it gives CASSARQNYGYTF.

In the case of this clone: Since a much larger clone is just one base distant, this may be a read error. This sequence joins TRBV5-6 and TRBJ2-3, with D hard to call. Germline CDR1 SGHDT, CDR2 YYEEEE. Trimming stripped 4 bases from V and 2 bases from J, with 2 bases between. The CDR3 has 11 amino acids. CDR3 DNA sequence: TGTGCCAGCAGCCTCACAGATACGCAGTATTTT. Protein: CASSLTDTQYF.

This chain connects TRBV19 to TRBJ1-5; D unresolved. CDR3 length equals 13 residues. Germline CDR1 reads LNHDA; CDR2 reads SQIVND (reference sequence). Between the trimmed V and J ends, which lost 5 bases and 0 bases, there was a span of 5 bases. The CDR3 nucleotides are TGTGCCAGTAGTCCAGATAGCAATCAGCCCCAGCATTTT. It codes for CASSPDSNQPQHF.

The chain combines TRBV6-1 with TRBJ2-5; TRBD1 agrees at 10 bases. In germline, CDR1 is MNHNS, CDR2 SASEGT. The CDR3 has 15 amino acids. The trim removed 2 bases at V and 4 bases at J, leaving 4 bases unmatched. Written as DNA, the CDR3 is TGTGCCAGCAGTGAATTGGGACAGGGGCGAGAGACCCAGTACTTC. It specifies CASSELGQGRETQYF.

The V call is TRBV7-8, the J call TRBJ1-3; no firm D call. The CDR3 extends over 11 amino acids. From germline, CDR1 is SGHVS and CDR2 FQNEAQ. The V end lost 3 bases, the J end lost 10 bases, and 7 bases lay between the germline ends. The DNA for the CDR3 is TGTGCCAGCAGCTTGTCGACTACCATATATTTT. This sequence encodes CASSLSTTIYF.

The chain uses TRBV29-1 and TRBJ2-7; perhaps TRBD2 as D (6 bases). The CDR3 spans 12 residues. Germline assignment: CDR1 SQVTM and CDR2 ANQGSEA. V lost 7 bases and J lost 3, with 13 bases in between. The CDR3 bases are TGCAGCGGGGGGGACTCCCTCTACGAGCAGTACTTC. This gives the protein CSGGDSLYEQYF.

This clone came up a few times. The chain is built from TRBV18 and TRBJ2-7, with 8 bases aligning to TRBD1. This CDR3 spans 15 amino acids. Trimming removed 2 bases from V and 3 bases from J; junction bases left unmatched: 6. CDR1 and CDR2 (germline): KGHSH, LQKENI. The CDR3 nucleotides read TGTGCCAGCTCACCAACGGACAGGGCGGGCTACGAGCAGTACTTC. Its protein product is CASSPTDRAGYEQYF. Full variable domain (outside the CDR3, taken from reference TRBV18 and TRBJ2-7): NAGVMQNPRHLVRRRGQEARLRCSPMKGHSHVYWYRQLPEEGLKFMVYLQKENIIDESGMPKERFSAEFPKEGPSILRIQQVVRGDSAAYFCASSPTDRAGYEQYFGPGTRLTVT.

The chain employs TRBV10-3 and TRBJ2-1; maybe TRBD1 (5 bases). V gave up 3 bases and J gave up 2 bases, with 23 bases separating them. Germline V CDR1 and CDR2: ENHRY, SYGVKD. This CDR3 contains 19 residues. CDR3 DNA sequence: TGTGCCATCAGTGACTTAAAAGGACAAAACATTTTTACCTACAATGAGCAGTTCTTC. Translating it yields CAISDLKGQNIFTYNEQFF.

The rearrangement links TRBV28 to TRBJ2-7, with D perhaps matching TRBD1 (6 bases). V was clipped by 6 bases and J by 4 bases, with 19 bases between them. The CDR3 length is 15 residues. Germline lookup yields CDR1 MDHEN and CDR2 SYDVKM. The CDR3 nucleotides read TGTGCCAGCAGGGAACAGGGTTCACCCCGGTACGAGCAGTACTTC. Translation: CASREQGSPRYEQYF.

This chain connects TRBV7-9 to TRBJ2-5, with 13 positions matching TRBD2. Germline V lookup: CDR1 SEHNR, CDR2 FQNEAQ (reference sequence). With 5 bases clipped from V and 5 bases from J, the junction kept 14 bases outside the gene matches. The CDR3 runs to 18 residues. Written as DNA, the CDR3 is TGTGCCAGCAGCCACTACGGACTAGCGGGGGTCGACAAGGAGACCCAGTACTTC. It specifies CASSHYGLAGVDKETQYF.

The chain recombines TRBV18 with TRBJ1-2, with a weak D call TRBD1 (5 bases). Germline CDR1 reads KGHSH; CDR2 reads LQKENI. The CDR3 is 12 residues long. Trimming left V 3 bases short and J 7 bases short, with 9 bases between. CDR3 bases: TGTGCCAGCTCACCCTGGGACTCTGGCTACACCTTC. Protein sequence: CASSPWDSGYTF.

The V call is TRBV6-6, the J call TRBJ1-1; D perhaps matches TRBD1 (5 bases). The CDR3 totals 14 residues. Trimming removed 0 bases at V and 0 bases at J, with 5 bases between. CDR1 and CDR2 (germline): MNHNY, SVGAGI (reference sequence). The chain's CDR3 is CASSYSGVNTEAFF. In DNA form, the CDR3 reads TGTGCCAGCAGTTACTCAGGGGTGAACACTGAAGCTTTCTTT.

The rearrangement links TRBV10-3 to TRBJ1-2; a possible D gene is TRBD1 (6 bases). V dropped 4 bases and J dropped 8 bases, with 17 bases sitting between them. Germline CDR1 ENHRY, CDR2 SYGVKD. This CDR3 contains 14 residues. CDR3 protein: CAISAWGGEEGYTF. The CDR3 DNA sequence: TGTGCCATCAGTGCCTGGGGGGGCGAAGAGGGCTACACCTTC.

The V call is TRBV3-1 (or the pseudogene TRBV3-2), the J call TRBJ2-7; TRBD1 agrees at 7 bases. The CDR3 is made up of 13 amino acids. V lost 2 bases to trimming and J lost 3 bases; unmatched junction nucleotides: 1. CDR1 is LGHDT and CDR2 is YNNKEL in the germline V gene (reference sequence). CDR3 coding DNA: TGTGCCAGCAGCCAATGGACAGGCTACGAGCAGTACTTC. Translation: CASSQWTGYEQYF.

This clone was observed a handful of times. The chain couples TRBV18 to TRBJ1-6; TRBD1 matches at 7 bases. The CDR3 loop spans 13 amino acids. V lost 2 bases to trimming and J lost 13 bases; unmatched junction nucleotides: 5. Per germline, CDR1 KGHSH and CDR2 LQKENI. CDR3 bases: TGTGCCAGCTCACCAAACAGGGGTAGTCCCCTCCACTTT. Its protein is CASSPNRGSPLHF.